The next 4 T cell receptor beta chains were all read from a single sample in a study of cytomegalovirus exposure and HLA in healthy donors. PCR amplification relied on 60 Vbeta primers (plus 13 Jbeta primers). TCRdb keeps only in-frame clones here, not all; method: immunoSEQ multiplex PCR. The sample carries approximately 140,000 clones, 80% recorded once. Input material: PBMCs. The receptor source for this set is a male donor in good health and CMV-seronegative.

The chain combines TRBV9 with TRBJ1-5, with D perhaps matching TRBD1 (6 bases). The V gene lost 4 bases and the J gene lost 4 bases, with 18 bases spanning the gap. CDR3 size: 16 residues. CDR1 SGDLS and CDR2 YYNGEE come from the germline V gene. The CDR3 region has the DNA TGTGCCAGCAGCCCCCACCCGGACAGTTCGAATCAGCCCCAGCATTTT. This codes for CASSPHPDSSNQPQHF.

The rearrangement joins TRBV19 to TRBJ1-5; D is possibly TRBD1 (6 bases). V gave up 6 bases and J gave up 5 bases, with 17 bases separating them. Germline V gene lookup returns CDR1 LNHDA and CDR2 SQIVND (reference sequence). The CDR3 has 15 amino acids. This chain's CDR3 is CASSGRQGLYQPQHF. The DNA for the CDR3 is TGTGCCAGTAGCGGCCGGCAGGGGCTTTATCAGCCCCAGCATTTT.

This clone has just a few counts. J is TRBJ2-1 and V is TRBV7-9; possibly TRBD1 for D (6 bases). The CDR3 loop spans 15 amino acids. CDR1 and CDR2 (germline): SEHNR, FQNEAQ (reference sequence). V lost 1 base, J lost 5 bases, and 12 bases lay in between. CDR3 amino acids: CASSLERTAHNEQFF. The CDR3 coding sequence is TGTGCCAGCAGCTTAGAGAGGACAGCACACAATGAGCAGTTCTTC.

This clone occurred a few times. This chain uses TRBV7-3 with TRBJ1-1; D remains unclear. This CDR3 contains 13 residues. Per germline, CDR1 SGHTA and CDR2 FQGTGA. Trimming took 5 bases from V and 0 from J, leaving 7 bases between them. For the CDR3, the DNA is TGTGCCAGCAGCAGAGGTGTGAACACTGAAGCTTTCTTT. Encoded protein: CASSRGVNTEAFF.